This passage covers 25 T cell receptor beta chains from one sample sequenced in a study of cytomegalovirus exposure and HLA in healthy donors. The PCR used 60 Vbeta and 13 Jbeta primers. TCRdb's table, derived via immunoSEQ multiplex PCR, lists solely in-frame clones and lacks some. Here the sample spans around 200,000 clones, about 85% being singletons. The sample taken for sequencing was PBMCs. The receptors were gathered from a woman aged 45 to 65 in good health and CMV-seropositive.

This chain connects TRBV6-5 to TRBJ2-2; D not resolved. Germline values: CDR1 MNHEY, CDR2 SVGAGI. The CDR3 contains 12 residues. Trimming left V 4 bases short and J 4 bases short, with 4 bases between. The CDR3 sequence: CASSSGTGELFF. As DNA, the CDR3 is TGTGCCAGCAGTTCCGGCACCGGGGAGCTGTTTTTT.

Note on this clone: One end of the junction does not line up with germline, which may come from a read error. The CDR3 DNA reads TGTGTCAGCAGCTTGAACCAGGGCCTTTTGTATCAGCCCCAGCATTTT. Protein product: CVSSLNQGLLYQPQHF. The chain links TRBV5-8 to TRBJ1-5; D is possibly TRBD1 (5 bases). This CDR3 is 16 amino acids long. Germline lookup yields CDR1 SGHTS and CDR2 YDEGEE. The full variable domain, rest sourced from reference TRBV5-8 and TRBJ1-5, is EAGVTQSPTHLIKTRGQQATLRCSPISGHTSVYWYQQALGLGLQFLLWYDEGEERNRGNFPPRFSGRQFPNYSSELNVNALELEDSALYLCVSSLNQGLLYQPQHFGDGTRLSIL.

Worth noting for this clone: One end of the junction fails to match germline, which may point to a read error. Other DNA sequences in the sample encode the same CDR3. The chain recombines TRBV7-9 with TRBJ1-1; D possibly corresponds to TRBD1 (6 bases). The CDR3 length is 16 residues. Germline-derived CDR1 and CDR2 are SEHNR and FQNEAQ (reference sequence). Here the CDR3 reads CASSAKGGAGATEAFF. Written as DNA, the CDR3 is TGTGCCAGCAGCGCGAAGGGGGGGGCGGGAGCCACTGAGGCTTTCTTT.

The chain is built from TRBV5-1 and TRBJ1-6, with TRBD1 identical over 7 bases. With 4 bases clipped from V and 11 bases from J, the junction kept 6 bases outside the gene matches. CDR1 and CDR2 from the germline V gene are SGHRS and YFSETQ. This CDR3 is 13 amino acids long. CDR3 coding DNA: TGCGCCAGCAGCATCGACAGGGTTCCACCCCTCCACTTT. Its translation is CASSIDRVPPLHF.

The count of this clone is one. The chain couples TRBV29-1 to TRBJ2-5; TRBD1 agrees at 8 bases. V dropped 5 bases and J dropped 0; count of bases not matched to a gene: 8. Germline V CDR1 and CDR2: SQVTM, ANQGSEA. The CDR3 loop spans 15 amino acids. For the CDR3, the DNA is TGCAGCGTTCTCGGGACAGGAACAAACCAAGAGACCCAGTACTTC. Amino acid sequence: CSVLGTGTNQETQYF.

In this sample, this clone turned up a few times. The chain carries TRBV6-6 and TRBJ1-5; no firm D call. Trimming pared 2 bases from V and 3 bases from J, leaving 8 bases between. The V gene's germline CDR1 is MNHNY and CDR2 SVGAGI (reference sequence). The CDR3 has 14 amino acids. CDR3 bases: TGTGCCAGCAGTTACGAACAGCACAATCAGCCCCAGCATTTT. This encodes CASSYEQHNQPQHF.

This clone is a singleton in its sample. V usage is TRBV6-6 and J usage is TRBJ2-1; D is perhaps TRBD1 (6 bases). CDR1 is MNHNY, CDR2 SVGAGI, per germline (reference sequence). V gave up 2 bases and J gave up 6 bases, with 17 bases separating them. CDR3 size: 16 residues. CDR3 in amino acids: CASSYDRRIGGNEQFF. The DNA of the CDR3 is TGTGCCAGCAGTTACGACCGGCGGATAGGGGGCAATGAGCAGTTCTTC.

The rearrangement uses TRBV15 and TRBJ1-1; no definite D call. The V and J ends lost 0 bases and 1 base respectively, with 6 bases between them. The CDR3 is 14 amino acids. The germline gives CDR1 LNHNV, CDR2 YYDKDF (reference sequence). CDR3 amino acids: CATSREQTNTEAFF. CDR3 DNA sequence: TGTGCCACCAGCAGAGAACAGACGAACACTGAAGCTTTCTTT.

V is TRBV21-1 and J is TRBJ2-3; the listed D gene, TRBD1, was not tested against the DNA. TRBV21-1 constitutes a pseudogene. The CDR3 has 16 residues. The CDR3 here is CASSKGDRDSTDTQYF. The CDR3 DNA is TGTGCCAGCAGCAAAGGGGACAGGGATAGCACAGATACGCAGTATTTT.

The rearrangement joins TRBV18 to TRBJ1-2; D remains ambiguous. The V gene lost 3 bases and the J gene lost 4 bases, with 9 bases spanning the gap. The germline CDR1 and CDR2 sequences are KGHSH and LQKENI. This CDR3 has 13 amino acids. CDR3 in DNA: TGTGCCAGCTCACCCCAGAAACCCTATGGCTACACCTTC. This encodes CASSPQKPYGYTF. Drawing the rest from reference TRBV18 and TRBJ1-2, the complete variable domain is NAGVMQNPRHLVRRRGQEARLRCSPMKGHSHVYWYRQLPEEGLKFMVYLQKENIIDESGMPKERFSAEFPKEGPSILRIQQVVRGDSAAYFCASSPQKPYGYTFGSGTRLTVV.

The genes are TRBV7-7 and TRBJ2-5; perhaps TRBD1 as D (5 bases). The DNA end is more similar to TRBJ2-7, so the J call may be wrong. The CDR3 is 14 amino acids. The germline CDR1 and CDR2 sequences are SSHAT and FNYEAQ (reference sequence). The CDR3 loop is CASSLELDSDEQYF. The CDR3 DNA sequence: TGTGCCAGCAGCTTAGAATTAGACAGCGACGAGCAGTACTTC.

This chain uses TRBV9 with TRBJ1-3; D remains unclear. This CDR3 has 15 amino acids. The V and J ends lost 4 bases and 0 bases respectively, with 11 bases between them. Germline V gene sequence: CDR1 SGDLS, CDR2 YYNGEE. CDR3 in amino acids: CASSSGGLSGNTIYF. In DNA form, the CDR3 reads TGTGCCAGCAGCAGCGGCGGGCTCTCTGGAAACACCATATATTTT.

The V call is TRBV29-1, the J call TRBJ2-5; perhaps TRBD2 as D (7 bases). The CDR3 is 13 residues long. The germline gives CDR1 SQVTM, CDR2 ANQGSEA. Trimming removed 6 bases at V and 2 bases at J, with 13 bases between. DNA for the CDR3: TGCAGCGTGGTAGGGGGGGGGCAAGAGACCCAGTACTTC. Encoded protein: CSVVGGGQETQYF.

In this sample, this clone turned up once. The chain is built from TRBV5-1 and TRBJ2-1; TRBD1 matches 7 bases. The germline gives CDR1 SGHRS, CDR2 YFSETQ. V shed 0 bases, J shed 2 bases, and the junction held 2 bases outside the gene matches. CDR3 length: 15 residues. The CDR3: CASSLGDSAYNEQFF. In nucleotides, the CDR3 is TGCGCCAGCAGCTTGGGGGACAGCGCCTACAATGAGCAGTTCTTC.

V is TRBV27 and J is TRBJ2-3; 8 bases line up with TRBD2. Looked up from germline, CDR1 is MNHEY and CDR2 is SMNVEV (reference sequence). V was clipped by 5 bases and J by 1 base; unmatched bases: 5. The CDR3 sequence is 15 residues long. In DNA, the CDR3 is TGTGCCAGCAGTCTAGGACTAGCCCGCACAGATACGCAGTATTTT. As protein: CASSLGLARTDTQYF.

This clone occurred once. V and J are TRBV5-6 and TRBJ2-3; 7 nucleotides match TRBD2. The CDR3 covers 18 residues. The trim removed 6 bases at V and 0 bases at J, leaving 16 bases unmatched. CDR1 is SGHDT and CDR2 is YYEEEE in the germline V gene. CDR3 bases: TGTGCCAGCACGGATCGGCGGGGGTCCTCCTTTAGCACAGATACGCAGTATTTT. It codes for CASTDRRGSSFSTDTQYF. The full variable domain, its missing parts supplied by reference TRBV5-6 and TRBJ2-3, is DAGVTQSPTHLIKTRGQQVTLRCSPKSGHDTVSWYQQALGQGPQFIFQYYEEEERQRGNFPDRFSGHQFPNYSSELNVNALLLGDSALYLCASTDRRGSSFSTDTQYFGPGTRLTVL.

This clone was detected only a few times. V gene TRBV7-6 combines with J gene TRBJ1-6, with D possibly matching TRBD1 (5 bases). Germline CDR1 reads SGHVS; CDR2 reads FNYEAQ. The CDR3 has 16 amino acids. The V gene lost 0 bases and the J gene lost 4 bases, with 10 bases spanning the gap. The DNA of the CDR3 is TGTGCCAGCAGCTTAGCAAGCAGGGATTATAATTCACCCCTCCACTTT. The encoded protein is CASSLASRDYNSPLHF.

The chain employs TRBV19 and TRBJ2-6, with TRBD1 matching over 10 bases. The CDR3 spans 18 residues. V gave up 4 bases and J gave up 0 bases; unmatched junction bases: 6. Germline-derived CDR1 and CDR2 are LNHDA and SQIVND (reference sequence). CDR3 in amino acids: CASSTDRGRFSGANVLTF. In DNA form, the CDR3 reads TGTGCCAGTAGTACAGACAGGGGGCGATTCTCTGGGGCCAACGTCCTGACTTTC.

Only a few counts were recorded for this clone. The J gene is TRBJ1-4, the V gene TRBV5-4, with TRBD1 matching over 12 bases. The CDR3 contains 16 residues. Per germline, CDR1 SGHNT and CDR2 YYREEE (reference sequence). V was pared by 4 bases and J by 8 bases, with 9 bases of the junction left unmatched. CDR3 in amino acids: CASSQDFGTGGEKLFF. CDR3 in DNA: TGTGCCAGCAGCCAAGATTTTGGGACAGGGGGCGAAAAACTGTTTTTT.

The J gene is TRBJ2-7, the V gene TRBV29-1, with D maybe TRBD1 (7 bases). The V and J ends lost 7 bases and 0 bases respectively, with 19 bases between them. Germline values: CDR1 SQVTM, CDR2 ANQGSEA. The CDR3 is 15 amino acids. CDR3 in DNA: TGCAGCGCCCAGGGGGGCTCCGTAGGCTCCTACGAGCAGTACTTC. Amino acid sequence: CSAQGGSVGSYEQYF.

The CDR3, as DNA: TGTGCCTGGTCAGCGGGGGCTTTTTACGAGCAGTACTTC. Translation: CAWSAGAFYEQYF. The genes are TRBV30 and TRBJ2-7; TRBD2 matches 8 bases. J lost 4 bases, V lost 5 bases, and 7 bases had no gene match. CDR1 and CDR2 from the germline V gene are GTSNPN and SVGIG (reference sequence). The CDR3 has 13 amino acids.

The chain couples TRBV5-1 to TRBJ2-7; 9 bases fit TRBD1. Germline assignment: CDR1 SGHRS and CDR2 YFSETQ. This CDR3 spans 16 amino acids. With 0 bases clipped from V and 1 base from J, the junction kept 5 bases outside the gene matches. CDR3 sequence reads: CASSLEPGQGSYEQYF. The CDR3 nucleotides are TGCGCCAGCAGCTTGGAACCGGGACAGGGTTCCTACGAGCAGTACTTC.

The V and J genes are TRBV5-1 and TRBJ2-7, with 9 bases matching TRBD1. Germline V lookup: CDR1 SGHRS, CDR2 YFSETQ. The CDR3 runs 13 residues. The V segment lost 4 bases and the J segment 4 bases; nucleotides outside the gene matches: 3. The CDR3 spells CASSGGQGYEQYF. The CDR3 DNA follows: TGCGCCAGCAGCGGCGGACAGGGGTACGAGCAGTACTTC.

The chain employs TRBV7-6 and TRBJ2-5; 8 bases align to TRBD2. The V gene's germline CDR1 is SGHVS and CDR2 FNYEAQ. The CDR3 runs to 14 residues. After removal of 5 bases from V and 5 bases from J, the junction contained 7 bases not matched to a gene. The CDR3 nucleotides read TGTGCCAGCAGCCACCCCGGGACTAGGGAGACCCAGTACTTC. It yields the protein CASSHPGTRETQYF.

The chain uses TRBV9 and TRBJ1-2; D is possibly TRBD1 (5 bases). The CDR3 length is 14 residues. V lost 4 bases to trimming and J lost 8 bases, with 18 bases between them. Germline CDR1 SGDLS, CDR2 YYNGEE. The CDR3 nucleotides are TGTGCCAGCAGCATCTCGACAGCTCAAGGCGGCTACACCTTC. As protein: CASSISTAQGGYTF.